What follows are 18 T cell receptor beta chains derived from one specimen sequenced in a study of blood T cell repertoires in COVID-19. The assay was immunoSEQ multiplex PCR, and TCRdb's table has in-frame clones only and misses some. The data show 400,000 to 500,000 clones, approximately 90% seen once. The sequencing sample was made of PBMCs or T cells enriched from blood (not recorded which). These receptors were obtained from a woman in her late teens or twenties who had been exposed to COVID-19.

The chain recombines TRBV5-8 with TRBJ2-7; D ambiguous. V was shortened by 4 bases and J by 3 bases, with 5 bases between the two germline ends. The germline CDR1 and CDR2 sequences are SGHTS and YDEGEE. This CDR3 is built from 11 residues. CDR3 residues: CASSQDYEQYF. CDR3 sequence (DNA): TGTGCCAGCAGCCAGGACTACGAGCAGTACTTC.

The chain joins TRBV18 to TRBJ1-6; possible D gene TRBD1, 6 bases. The germline V gene encodes CDR1 KGHSH and CDR2 LQKENI. V was trimmed by 3 bases and J by 6 bases, leaving 18 bases between them. CDR3 size: 17 residues. Written as DNA, the CDR3 is TGTGCCAGCTCACCCAATCCGGGACAATTGTTTAATTCACCCCTCCACTTT. It translates to CASSPNPGQLFNSPLHF. Full variable domain (missing parts from reference TRBV18 and TRBJ1-6): NAGVMQNPRHLVRRRGQEARLRCSPMKGHSHVYWYRQLPEEGLKFMVYLQKENIIDESGMPKERFSAEFPKEGPSILRIQQVVRGDSAAYFCASSPNPGQLFNSPLHFGNGTRLTVT.

V gene TRBV4-3 combines with J gene TRBJ2-3; 7 nucleotides align to TRBD2. V was clipped by 1 base and J by 0 bases; unmatched bases: 4. Germline CDR1 and CDR2: LGHNA and YSLEER. The CDR3 totals 16 residues. In DNA form, the CDR3 reads TGCGCCAGCAGCCAAGGAGGGGACTACAGCACAGATACGCAGTATTTT. Protein product: CASSQGGDYSTDTQYF.

In this sample, this clone turned up a few times. The chain employs TRBV28 and TRBJ2-7; D is possibly TRBD1 (6 bases). Trimming took off 7 bases at V and 2 bases at J, with 21 bases between the two ends. Germline CDR1 MDHEN, CDR2 SYDVKM. The CDR3 runs to 16 residues. The CDR3 region is CASTSSRWGRTYEQYF. The CDR3 nucleotides read TGTGCCAGCACCTCCTCGAGGTGGGGGCGGACCTACGAGCAGTACTTC.

This clone has more than one count but fewer than ten. The rearrangement joins TRBV25-1 to TRBJ1-6; 8 bases line up with TRBD1. This CDR3 is 16 amino acids long. Germline values: CDR1 MGHDK, CDR2 SYGVNS. V trimming: 4 bases; J trimming: 0 bases; junction bases outside the gene matches: 2. The CDR3 sequence is CASSGTGSSYNSPLHF. DNA of the CDR3: TGTGCCAGCAGTGGGACAGGGAGCTCCTATAATTCACCCCTCCACTTT.

The V gene is TRBV27, the J gene TRBJ2-3, with 10 bases that match TRBD1. The CDR3 sequence is 14 residues long. The ends lost 2 bases at V and 5 bases at J; junction bases unmatched: 1. CDR1 and CDR2 from the germline V gene are MNHEY and SMNVEV (reference sequence). The CDR3 sequence is CASSLGTGVDTQYF. CDR3 coding DNA: TGTGCCAGCAGTTTAGGGACAGGGGTAGATACGCAGTATTTT.

The chain has TRBV9 and TRBJ2-3; 10 bases align to TRBD2. The CDR3 contains 16 residues. The germline CDR1 and CDR2 sequences are SGDLS and YYNGEE. Unmatched junction bases numbered 9, after V lost 4 bases and J lost 4 bases. The CDR3, as DNA: TGTGCCAGCAGCACAGCAGCGGGGGGGCCCGCAGATACGCAGTATTTT. Encoded protein: CASSTAAGGPADTQYF.

A few counts support this clone. This sample includes further DNA sequences coding for the same CDR3. The chain recombines TRBV27 with TRBJ2-7; 10 positions agree with TRBD1. The CDR3 extends over 14 amino acids. Germline CDR1 is MNHEY and CDR2 is SMNVEV (reference sequence). V gave up 5 bases and J gave up 2 bases; unmatched junction bases: 3. In DNA form, the CDR3 reads TGTGCCAGCAGTCTTGGGACAGGGGCCTACGAGCAGTACTTC. Encoded protein: CASSLGTGAYEQYF.

V and J are TRBV28 and TRBJ1-5; no clear D gene. Germline-derived CDR1 and CDR2 are MDHEN and SYDVKM. CDR3 length equals 14 residues. The germline V and J ends were trimmed by 3 bases and 6 bases, with 12 bases remaining between them. CDR3 coding DNA: TGTGCCAGCAGTTTGAGGGATGTAGCTCAGCCCCAGCATTTT. This codes for CASSLRDVAQPQHF.

The rearrangement joins TRBV11-3 to TRBJ1-4; D remains ambiguous. Between the trimmed V and J ends, which lost 4 bases and 0 bases, there was a span of 6 bases. CDR1 SGHNT and CDR2 YENEEA come from the germline V gene. The CDR3 has 14 amino acids. CDR3 bases: TGTGCCAGCAGCTGCCCGGCAACTAATGAAAAACTGTTTTTT. It encodes CASSCPATNEKLFF. The variable domain in full, with the rest retrieved from reference TRBV11-3 and TRBJ1-4, is EAGVVQSPRYKIIEKKQPVAFWCNPISGHNTLYWYLQNLGQGPELLIRYENEEAVDDSQLPKDRFSAERLKGVDSTLKIQPAELGDSAVYLCASSCPATNEKLFFGSGTQLSVL.

This clone was detected a few times. The rearrangement uses TRBV6-1 and TRBJ1-5; D might be TRBD1 (5 bases). V lost 3 bases, J lost 0 bases, and 12 bases lay in between. CDR3 size: 16 residues. Germline V CDR1 and CDR2: MNHNS, SASEGT. The CDR3 DNA sequence: TGTGCCAGCAGTGATAAGGTCGGGGGTAGCAATCAGCCCCAGCATTTT. This gives the protein CASSDKVGGSNQPQHF.

V and J are TRBV14 and TRBJ1-1; 10 bases agree with TRBD1. Germline lookup yields CDR1 SGHDN and CDR2 FVKESK. The CDR3 has 21 amino acids. V shed 3 bases and J 0 bases; nucleotides not matched to a gene: 19. DNA for the CDR3: TGTGCCAGCAGCCACCCAGACCCGACAGGGGGCCTTTTGGGTTTGAACACTGAAGCTTTCTTT. This codes for CASSHPDPTGGLLGLNTEAFF.

The chain joins TRBV6-5 to TRBJ2-7; a possible D gene is TRBD1 (5 bases). The CDR3 runs to 14 residues. V was pared by 0 bases and J by 9 bases, with 15 bases between. CDR1 MNHEY and CDR2 SVGAGI come from the germline V gene. CDR3: CASSYSMASQGQYF. The CDR3 nucleotides read TGTGCCAGCAGTTACTCGATGGCATCTCAGGGGCAGTACTTC.

This rearrangement joins TRBV7-9 to TRBJ2-1, with 10 nucleotides matching TRBD1. Unmatched junction bases numbered 14, after V lost 0 bases and J lost 15 bases. The germline gives CDR1 SEHNR, CDR2 FQNEAQ (reference sequence). This CDR3 contains 16 residues. This chain's CDR3 is CASSLAPGQGVYHGFF. The CDR3 DNA sequence: TGTGCCAGCAGCTTAGCCCCCGGACAGGGGGTTTACCATGGGTTCTTC. The full variable domain, completed using reference TRBV7-9 and TRBJ2-1, is DTGVSQNPRHKITKRGQNVTFRCDPISEHNRLYWYRQTLGQGPEFLTYFQNEAQLEKSRLLSDRFSAERPKGSFSTLEIQRTEQGDSAMYLCASSLAPGQGVYHGFFGPGTRLTVL.

The chain uses TRBV5-5 and TRBJ2-2; no firm D call. The germline CDR1 and CDR2 sequences are SGHKS and YYEKEE (reference sequence). V was cut by 4 bases and J by 5 bases, with 6 bases left in between. The CDR3 extends over 12 amino acids. The CDR3: CASSTQTGELFF. As DNA, the CDR3 is TGTGCCAGCAGCACCCAGACCGGGGAGCTGTTTTTT.

The rearrangement links TRBV28 to TRBJ1-2, with a weak D call TRBD1 (6 bases). V gave up 5 bases and J gave up 7 bases, with 20 bases separating them. Germline-derived CDR1 and CDR2 are MDHEN and SYDVKM. The CDR3 has 15 residues. The CDR3: CASSPRGEPGSGYTF. The CDR3 coding sequence is TGTGCCAGCAGTCCCAGGGGAGAACCGGGAAGTGGCTACACCTTC.

The J gene is TRBJ1-2, the V gene TRBV3-1 (or the pseudogene TRBV3-2); D might be TRBD1 (6 bases). Trimming shortened V by 1 base and J by 6 bases, and 18 bases separated the two germline ends. The CDR3 has 16 residues. Looked up from germline, CDR1 is LGHDT and CDR2 is YNNKEL (reference sequence). DNA for the CDR3: TGTGCCAGCAGCCAAGTAACAGGGAGAGGTCCCAATGGCTACACCTTC. Translated: CASSQVTGRGPNGYTF.

The V call is TRBV6-5, the J call TRBJ2-5; the match to TRBD1 covers 7 bases. The CDR3 contains 13 residues. Germline CDR1 and CDR2: MNHEY and SVGAGI. J was trimmed by 1 base and V by 7 bases; bases with no gene match: 3. The DNA for the CDR3 is TGTGCCAGCATGGGACAGACCCAAGAGACCCAGTACTTC. This sequence encodes CASMGQTQETQYF.